This T cell receptor (beta chain) was identified during a study of T-cell memory formation after mild COVID-19. The overall study: Each donor largely had its own TCR clusters.

TCRdb called the 5' RACE reads again in MiXCR, with one record for every CDR3 protein. The sample lists approximately 150,000 distinct CDR3 sequences; over 6% were seen once. This clonotype was counted between two and nine times. Its specificity is not known. General study findings and limits: A balance of CD4 and CD8 characterized clones contracting day 15 to 85, whereas later expanders leaned CD4+.

Germline CDR1 and CDR2: DFQATT and SNEGSKA (reference sequence). The CDR3 totals 12 residues. Losses at the gene ends were 5 bases for V and 4 bases for J; bases not matched to a gene: 2. The material sequenced was PBMCs or a T cell subset sorted from them (not recorded which). The clonotype originates from an adult woman who had mild COVID-19 (a few samples of this study predate the infection). Cell type and time point are not known. This rearrangement joins TRBV20-1 to TRBJ1-1; TRBD1 aligns across 9 bases. As DNA, the CDR3 is TGCAGTGCTCGACAGGGGGGCACTGAAGCTTTCTTT. Translating gives CSARQGGTEAFF.